The clone carrying this T cell receptor (beta chain) came up a few times. Measured with immunoSEQ multiplex PCR; TCRdb has only the in-frame clones, and not every one. Here the sample spans around 130,000 clones, under 90% being singletons. The sample belongs to a study of blood T cell repertoires in COVID-19. Study background: Sites in the United States, Italy and Spain provided acute and convalescent COVID-19 samples. PBMCs, B-cell-depleted T cells, or T cells were the source of the cDNA or gDNA that made up the material.

There are 15 residues in the CDR3. Germline CDR1 is PRHDT and CDR2 is FYEKMQ (reference sequence). The V end lost 3 bases, the J end lost 1 base, and 12 bases lay between the germline ends. Sequenced sample: peripheral blood. The sequence was obtained from an older woman with acute or convalescent COVID-19. V is TRBV13 and J is TRBJ1-1; D is uncertain. Here the CDR3 reads CASSFERRGNTEAFF. Written as DNA, the CDR3 is TGTGCCAGCAGCTTTGAAAGACGAGGGAACACTGAAGCTTTCTTT.